Listed below are T cell receptor beta chains from one sample, sequenced in a study of cytomegalovirus exposure and HLA in healthy donors. Clones were read by immunoSEQ multiplex PCR, and TCRdb kept only the in-frame ones, dropping some. The sample carries 180,000 or so clones, roughly 80% recorded once. Sequenced sample: PBMCs. These receptors were collected from a female donor in good health and CMV-seronegative. Both conserved end residues are part of each CDR3. Fields, in order: D gene, V gene, CDR3 length, J gene, clone size, CDR3 DNA, CDR3 protein. The D gene is left open where the match is weak. The size of a clone is reported for some rows only, either as once, few or many, or as a class for expanded clones.

TRBD1	TRBV7-6	15	TRBJ1-2	-	TGTGCCAGCAGCTCGGGACAGGGGGTTGATGTTGGCTACACCTTC	CASSSGQGVDVGYTF
-	TRBV5-6	17	TRBJ1-6	-	TGTGCCAGCAGCTTGTCAGCAGGGCGTAGTGATAATTCACCCCTCCACTTT	CASSLSAGRSDNSPLHF
-	TRBV2	12	TRBJ1-2	-	TGTGCCACTACGACAGTATACTATGGCTACACCTTC	CATTTVYYGYTF
-	TRBV19	13	TRBJ2-1	many	TGTGCCAGTAGTATAGCGGGGGACAATGAGCAGTTCTTC	CASSIAGDNEQFF
TRBD1	TRBV27	14	TRBJ1-5	-	TGTGCCAGTCGACAGGGGGCTAGCAATCAGCCCCAGCATTTT	CASRQGASNQPQHF
TRBD1	TRBV30	16	TRBJ1-2	-	TGTGCCTGGAGTGGCCCCCTATGGGACAGATACTATGGCTACACCTTC	CAWSGPLWDRYYGYTF
-	TRBV19	12	TRBJ2-3	-	TGTGCCAGACGTACTAACACAGATACGCAGTATTTT	CARRTNTDTQYF
-	TRBV7-9	15	TRBJ2-1	-	TGTGCCAGCAGCCCCAGCGTAGGCTCCTACAATGAGCAGTTCTTC	CASSPSVGSYNEQFF
-	TRBV4-2	15	TRBJ2-5	-	TGTGCCAGCAGCCAAGATTTACAGAGCCAAGAGACCCAGTACTTC	CASSQDLQSQETQYF
TRBD2	TRBV30	15	TRBJ2-2	-	TGTGCCTGGAGTTTCGGGGGGGTACTTACCGGGGAGCTGTTTTTT	CAWSFGGVLTGELFF
-	TRBV30	13	TRBJ2-3	few	TGTGCCTGGACAGGGATCTCTAGAGATACGCAGTATTTT	CAWTGISRDTQYF
TRBD1	TRBV5-5	18	TRBJ2-2	-	TGTGCCAGCAGCTCCTGGCCCGGGACAGGGGAAAACACCGGGGAGCTGTTTTTT	CASSSWPGTGENTGELFF
-	TRBV18	15	TRBJ1-4	-	TGTGCCAGCTCACCACCTCGGACTTTGGGTGAAAAACTGTTTTTT	CASSPPRTLGEKLFF
TRBD1	TRBV5-1	14	TRBJ2-7	-	TGCGCCAGCAGCCGAGGACAGGGGGCTTACGAGCAGTACTTC	CASSRGQGAYEQYF
-	TRBV30	13	TRBJ2-7	-	TGTGCCTGGAGGGAGGGTTATTCCTACGAGCAGTACTTC	CAWREGYSYEQYF
-	TRBV12-5	17	TRBJ1-5	-	TGTGCTAGTGGGAGGGGGTTGGGGCCCGTCTTGTCTCAGCCCCAGCATTTT	CASGRGLGPVLSQPQHF
TRBD1	TRBV2	14	TRBJ1-4	-	TGTGCCAGCAGTCCCGACAGGGGAGGGGAAAAGCTGTTTTTT	CASSPDRGGEKLFF
TRBD1	TRBV7-2	15	TRBJ1-5	-	TGTGCCAGCAGCCCCGTGGACAGGGTTAGGCAGCCCCAGCATTTT	CASSPVDRVRQPQHF
-	TRBV28	13	TRBJ1-1	-	TGTGCCAGCAGTTTTATGAGGGACACTGAAGCTTTCTTT	CASSFMRDTEAFF
-	TRBV5-1	13	TRBJ1-2	once	TGCGCCAGCAGCTTGGGGGGGCGGAATGGCTACACCTTC	CASSLGGRNGYTF
-	TRBV6-1	16	TRBJ2-7	-	TGTGCCAGCAGTGAATTTAGTCCAGGGTGGCCCTACGAGCAGTACTTC	CASSEFSPGWPYEQYF
-	TRBV7-9	16	TRBJ2-6	-	TGTGCCACGACCAGGGGAGGGACTTCTGGGGCCAACGTCCTGACTTTC	CATTRGGTSGANVLTF
-	TRBV7-2	14	TRBJ1-2	-	TGTGCCAGCAGCCGAGTCGAGGCTAACTATGGCTACACCTTC	CASSRVEANYGYTF
-	TRBV28	16	TRBJ1-2	-	TGTGCCAGCAGTTTAGCGGGGACGGATTTTAACTATGGCTACACCTTC	CASSLAGTDFNYGYTF
TRBD1	TRBV10-3	14	TRBJ2-5	-	TGTGCCATCAGTGCCGGACAGGGGGCGCGGGAGCAGTACTTC	CAISAGQGAREQYF
-	TRBV9	15	TRBJ1-6	-	TGTGCCAGCAGCACCAGCGGGACAAGAAATTCACCCCTCCACTTT	CASSTSGTRNSPLHF
TRBD1	TRBV11-2	15	TRBJ2-1	-	TGTGCCAGCAGCCCGACAGGGGCCATCTACAATGAGCAGTTCTTC	CASSPTGAIYNEQFF
-	TRBV7-8	16	TRBJ1-2	-	TGTGCCAGCAGTCCAGCTAAGAGCGGGTATCACTATGGCTACACCTTC	CASSPAKSGYHYGYTF
-	TRBV7-9	14	TRBJ1-2	-	TGTGCCAGCAGCTGGGTGACAGTTAACTATGGCTACACCTTC	CASSWVTVNYGYTF
-	TRBV5-1	17	TRBJ1-3	-	TGCGCCAGCAGCTTGGAAACACAAGCCACAGCTGGAAACACCATATATTTT	CASSLETQATAGNTIYF
TRBD1	TRBV10-3	16	TRBJ2-1	-	TGTGCCATCAGTAAAATCCGGGACAGGGTCGACAATGAGCAGTTCTTC	CAISKIRDRVDNEQFF
TRBD1	TRBV19	15	TRBJ1-2	-	TGTGCCAGTAGTAAACTGACAGGGGAGGGCTATGGCTACACCTTC	CASSKLTGEGYGYTF